This record concerns one TCR beta chain sequence. The clone's antigen remains unknown. There are no base qualities to consult, and no much larger clone falls within one base. The sample originates from a study of beta chain features in type 1 diabetes (dated 2018 in TCRdb). Turning to the overall study: Mean age, gender distribution, total cell number and subset yield did not differ between patients and healthy donors. Across all samples, some 99 million sorted cells were examined, and cell number per subset correlated strongly with RNA yield. In the study, recently diagnosed type 1 diabetes patients and matched healthy donors were compared on the TCRB repertoires of their sorted circulating CD4+ T cell subsets. Naive and central memory subsets were obtained from all 30 or so donors, but regulatory and stem cell-like memory subsets were isolated from only 8 patients and about 8 healthy donors.

The entire isolated RNA was reverse transcribed using the High Capacity cDNA Reverse Transcription Kit, and thus expressed TCRB transcripts were sequenced. Naive, central memory and regulatory T cell samples underwent deep immunoSEQ sequencing, averaging about 3.5 million total reads per sample. Sorted cells were lysed in RLT buffer and RNA was extracted with DNase-treated RNeasy Micro or Mini kits, depending on cell number. To prevent cross-contamination, each cell subset was processed individually, whereas patient and healthy donor samples were processed jointly. The immunoSEQ multiplex PCR was used to amplify TCRB sequences from cDNA, yielding 87-bp fragments that span the CDR3 region. Sequencing of the amplicons was done on the Illumina HiSeq platform. Turning to the authors' computational methods: Synthetic template baselines were used to correct PCR bias computationally, reads within Hamming distance 2 were collapsed, and singletons that could not be merged were discarded. Reads were aligned to IMGT to assign V, D and J genes, CDR3 length, and insertions or deletions at six rearrangement sites. Within each subset, clonotype counts were normalized to sorted cell number, and only after that were true diversity and Gini coefficients computed with the tcR R package. The overlap coefficient, calculated on TCRB nucleotide sequences, was used to quantify repertoire sharing. Out-of-frame TCRB sequences from naive cells were analyzed to stand in for the pre-selection repertoire. TCRdb carries this immuneACCESS record with in-frame sequences only. Its versions omit some clonotypes, under half of them owing to an unresolved V gene in the studies checked, with the rest unexplained. V, J and clone size reflect that table, while D and trimming were determined from the DNA. Within this sample are around 250,000 clones, with roughly 13% of them counted one time only. Clones ranked in the top ten supply 0.015% to 0.02% of the sample.

Overall study outcomes, separate from this receptor: A moderate but significant shortening of TCRB CDR3 length was observed in type 1 diabetes patients in all four CD4+ subsets. Because cDNA was sequenced instead of genomic DNA, highly expressing activated cells could be over-represented, though the groups showed no difference in activation or CD3 levels. Because small numbers of individuals were included in the HLA sub-analyses, any influence of HLA type on TCRB rearrangement was left unresolved. The naive, central memory and regulatory TCRB repertoires appeared to resemble one another more closely among patients than among healthy donors. Fewer insertions and more nucleotide deletions at VDJ recombination sites were observed in patients with type 1 diabetes, implying thymic rearrangement abnormalities. PCR may preferentially amplify shorter templates, but because patient and control samples were amplified and corrected together, any resulting skew would affect both groups equally.

A single peripheral blood draw of approximately 110 mL on average was collected from each donor into heparinised tubes. A BD FACSAria II was used to sort naive, central memory, regulatory and stem cell-like memory CD4+ T cells with a panel that included CD45RO, CCR7, CD25, CD127, CD95 and CD27. Every sorted population had a purity above 98%. PBMCs were separated immediately by Lymphoprep density gradient centrifugation and were stained directly, without being cultured. So that batch effects would be minimized, each experiment stained and sorted samples in pairs, pairing one healthy donor with one patient. Trimming costs V 0 bases and J 4 bases, and their ends lie 15 bases apart. The CDR3 covers 16 residues, taking in both the cysteine and the phenylalanine. CDR3 DNA is the only sequence kept; it has 48 bases, read in frame from the first base. The germline V gene supplies CDR1 SGDLS and CDR2 YYNGEE.

This receptor was obtained from a man aged 25 to 40 with type 1 diabetes. The V and J genes are TRBV9 and TRBJ2-3, with TRBD2 perhaps the D gene, on 5 matching bases. The sample comprised naive CD4+ T cells from blood. The cell subset or site label here, explained by the study, means: true naive CD4+ T cells. The CDR3 protein: CASSVATGKGSDTQYF. Here is the DNA: TGTGCCAGCAGCGTAGCTACCGGGAAGGGTTCAGATACGCAGTATTTT.